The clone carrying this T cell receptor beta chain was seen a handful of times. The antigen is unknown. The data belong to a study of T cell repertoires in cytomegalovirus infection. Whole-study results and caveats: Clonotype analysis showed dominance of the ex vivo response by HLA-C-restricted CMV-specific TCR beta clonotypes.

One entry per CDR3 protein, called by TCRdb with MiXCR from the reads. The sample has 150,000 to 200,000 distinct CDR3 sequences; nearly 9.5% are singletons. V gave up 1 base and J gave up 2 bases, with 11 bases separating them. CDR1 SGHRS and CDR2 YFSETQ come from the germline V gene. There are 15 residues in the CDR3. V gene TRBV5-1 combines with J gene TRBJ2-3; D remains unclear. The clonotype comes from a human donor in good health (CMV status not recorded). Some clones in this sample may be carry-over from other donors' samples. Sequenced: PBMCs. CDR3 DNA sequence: TGCGCCAGCAGCTTGACAGATATAATCACAGATACGCAGTATTTT. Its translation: CASSLTDIITDTQYF.